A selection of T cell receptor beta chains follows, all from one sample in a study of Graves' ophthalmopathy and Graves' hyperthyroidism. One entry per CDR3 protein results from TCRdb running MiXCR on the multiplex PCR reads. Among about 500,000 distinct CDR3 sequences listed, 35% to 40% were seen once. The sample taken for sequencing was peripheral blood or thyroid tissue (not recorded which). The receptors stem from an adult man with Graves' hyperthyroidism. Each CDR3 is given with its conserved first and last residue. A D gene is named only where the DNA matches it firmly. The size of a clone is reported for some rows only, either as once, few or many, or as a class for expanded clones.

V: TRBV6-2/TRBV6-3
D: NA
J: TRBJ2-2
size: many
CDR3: CASSYGGSGHTGELFF
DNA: TGTGCCAGCAGTTACGGGGGATCGGGGCACACCGGGGAGCTGTTTTTT

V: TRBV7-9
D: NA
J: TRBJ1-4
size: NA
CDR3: CASSLDRYRQNEKLFF
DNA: TGCGCCAGCAGCCTAGATCGGTATAGACAGAATGAAAAACTGTTTTTT

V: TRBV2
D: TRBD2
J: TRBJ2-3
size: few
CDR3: CASSAGGSGVTDTQYF
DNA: TGTGCCAGCAGTGCAGGAGGTAGCGGGGTCACAGATACGCAGTATTTT

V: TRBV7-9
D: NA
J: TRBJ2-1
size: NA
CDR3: CASSPGGDEQFF
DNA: TGTGCCAGCAGTCCAGGGGGGGACGAGCAGTTCTTC

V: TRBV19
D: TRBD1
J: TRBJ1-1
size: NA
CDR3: CASSTRQGARRSNEAFF
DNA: TGTGCCAGTAGTACCCGACAGGGGGCGAGACGGTCCAATGAAGCTTTCTTT

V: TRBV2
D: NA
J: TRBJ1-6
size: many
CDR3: CASIPSPSSYNSPLHF
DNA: TGTGCCAGCATTCCATCCCCCAGCTCCTATAATTCACCCCTCCACTTT

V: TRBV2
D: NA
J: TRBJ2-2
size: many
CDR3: CASSEHGELFF
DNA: TGTGCCAGCAGTGAGCACGGGGAGCTGTTTTTT

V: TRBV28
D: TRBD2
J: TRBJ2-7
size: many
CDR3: CASSGTSGGTYEQYF
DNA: TGTGCCAGCAGTGGGACTAGCGGGGGGACCTACGAGCAGTACTTC

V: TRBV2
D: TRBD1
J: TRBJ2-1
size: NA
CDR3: CASSWTGRDEQFF
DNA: TGTGCCAGCAGTTGGACAGGCCGGGATGAGCAGTTCTTC

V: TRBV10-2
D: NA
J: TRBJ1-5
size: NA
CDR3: CASSRAEGNQPQHF
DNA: TGCGCCAGCAGTCGGGCTGAGGGCAATCAGCCCCAGCATTTT

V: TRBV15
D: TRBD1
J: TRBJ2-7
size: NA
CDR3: CATSRGDRGPSAAYEQYF
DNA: TGTGCCACCAGCAGAGGGGACAGGGGCCCTAGTGCGGCCTACGAGCAGTACTTC

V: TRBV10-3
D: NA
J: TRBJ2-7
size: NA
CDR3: CAIRGQAGGEQYF
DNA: TGTGCCATCAGAGGACAGGCCGGGGGAGAGCAGTACTTC

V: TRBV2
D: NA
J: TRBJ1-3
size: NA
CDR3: CASRPAGFLGTGNTIYF
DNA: TGTGCCAGCAGACCTGCAGGGTTCCTGGGCACTGGAAACACCATATATTTT

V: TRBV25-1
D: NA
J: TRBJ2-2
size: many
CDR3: CASTKTGNTGELFF
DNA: TGTGCCAGCACCAAAACAGGGAACACCGGGGAGCTGTTTTTT

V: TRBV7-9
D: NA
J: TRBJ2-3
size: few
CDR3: CASSSAGSTDTQYF
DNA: TGTGCCAGCAGCTCAGCCGGGAGTACAGATACGCAGTATTTT

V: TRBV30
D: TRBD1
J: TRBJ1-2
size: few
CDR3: CAWNRQGNYGYTF
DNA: TGTGCCTGGAACAGACAGGGTAACTATGGCTACACCTTC

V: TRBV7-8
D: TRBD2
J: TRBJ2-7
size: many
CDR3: CASSFAGTSGSYEQYF
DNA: TGTGCCAGCAGCTTCGCCGGGACTAGCGGCTCCTACGAGCAGTACTTC

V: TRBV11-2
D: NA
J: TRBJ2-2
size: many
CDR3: CASSLHPADSTNTGELFF
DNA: TGTGCCAGCAGCTTACATCCGGCGGACAGCACGAACACCGGGGAGCTGTTTTTT

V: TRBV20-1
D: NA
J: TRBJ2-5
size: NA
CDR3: CSVPAGSSQETQYF
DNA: TGCAGTGTCCCGGCCGGGTCATCTCAGGAGACCCAGTACTTC

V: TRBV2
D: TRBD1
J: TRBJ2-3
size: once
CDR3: CASKRGRADTQYF
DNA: TGTGCCAGCAAAAGGGGGCGTGCAGATACGCAGTATTTT

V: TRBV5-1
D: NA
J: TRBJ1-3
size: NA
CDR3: CASRPTGDTIYF
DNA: TGCGCCAGCAGGCCGACAGGAGACACCATATATTTT

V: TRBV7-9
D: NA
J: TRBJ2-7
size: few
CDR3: CASSFMQNYEQYF
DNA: TGTGCCAGCAGCTTCATGCAAAACTACGAGCAGTACTTC

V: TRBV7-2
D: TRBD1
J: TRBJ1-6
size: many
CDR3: CASSFETGGNSPLHF
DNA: TGTGCCAGCAGCTTTGAGACAGGGGGTAATTCACCCCTCCACTTT